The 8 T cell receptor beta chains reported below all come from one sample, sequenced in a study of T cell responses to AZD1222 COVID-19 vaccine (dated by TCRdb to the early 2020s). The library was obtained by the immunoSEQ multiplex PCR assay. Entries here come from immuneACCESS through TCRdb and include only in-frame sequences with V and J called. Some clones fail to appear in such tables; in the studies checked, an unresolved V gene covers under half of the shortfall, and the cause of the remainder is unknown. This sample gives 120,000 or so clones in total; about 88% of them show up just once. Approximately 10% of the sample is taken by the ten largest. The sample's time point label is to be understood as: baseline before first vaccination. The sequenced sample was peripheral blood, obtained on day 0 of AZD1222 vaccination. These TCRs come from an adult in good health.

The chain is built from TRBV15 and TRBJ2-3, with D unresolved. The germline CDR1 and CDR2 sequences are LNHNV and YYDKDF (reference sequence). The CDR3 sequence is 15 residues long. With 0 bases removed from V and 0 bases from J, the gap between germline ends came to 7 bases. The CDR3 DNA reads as TGTGCCACCAGCAGAGAAGGCGCAAGCACAGATACGCAGTATTTT. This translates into CATSREGASTDTQYF. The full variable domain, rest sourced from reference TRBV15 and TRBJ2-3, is DAMVIQNPRYQVTQFGKPVTLSCSQTLNHNVMYWYQQKSSQAPKLLFHYYDKDFNNEADTPDNFQSRRPNTSFCFLDIRSPGLGDTAMYLCATSREGASTDTQYFGPGTRLTVL.

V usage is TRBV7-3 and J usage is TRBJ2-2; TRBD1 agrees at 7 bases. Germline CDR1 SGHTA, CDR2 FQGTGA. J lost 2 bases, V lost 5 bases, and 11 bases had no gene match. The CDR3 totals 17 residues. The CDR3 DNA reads TGTGCCAGCAGCATATCACCGGGACAGAGAAACACCGGGGAGCTGTTTTTT. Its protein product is CASSISPGQRNTGELFF.

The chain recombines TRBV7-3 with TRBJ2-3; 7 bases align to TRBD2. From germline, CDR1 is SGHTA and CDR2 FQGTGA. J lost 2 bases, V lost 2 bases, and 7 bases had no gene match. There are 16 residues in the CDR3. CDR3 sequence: CASSLGWGGTTDTQYF. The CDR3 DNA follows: TGTGCCAGCAGCTTAGGTTGGGGAGGGACCACAGATACGCAGTATTTT.

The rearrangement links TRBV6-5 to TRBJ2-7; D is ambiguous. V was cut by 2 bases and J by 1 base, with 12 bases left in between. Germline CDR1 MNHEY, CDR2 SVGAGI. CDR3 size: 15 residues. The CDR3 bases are TGTGCCAGCAGTTACCAGGCCACCAGTTCCTACGAGCAGTACTTC. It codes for CASSYQATSSYEQYF.

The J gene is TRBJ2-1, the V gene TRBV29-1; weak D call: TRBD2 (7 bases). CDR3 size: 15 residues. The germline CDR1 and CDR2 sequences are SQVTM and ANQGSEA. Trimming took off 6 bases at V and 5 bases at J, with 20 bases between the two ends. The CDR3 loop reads CSVARRLAGDNEQFF. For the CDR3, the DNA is TGCAGCGTAGCGCGAAGACTAGCAGGGGACAATGAGCAGTTCTTC.

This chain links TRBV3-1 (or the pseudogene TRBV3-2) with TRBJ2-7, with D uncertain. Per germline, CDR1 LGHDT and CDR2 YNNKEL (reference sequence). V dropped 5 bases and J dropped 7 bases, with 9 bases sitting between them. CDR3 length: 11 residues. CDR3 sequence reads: CASSGAREQYF. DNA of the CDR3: TGTGCCAGCAGCGGTGCTAGGGAGCAGTACTTC.

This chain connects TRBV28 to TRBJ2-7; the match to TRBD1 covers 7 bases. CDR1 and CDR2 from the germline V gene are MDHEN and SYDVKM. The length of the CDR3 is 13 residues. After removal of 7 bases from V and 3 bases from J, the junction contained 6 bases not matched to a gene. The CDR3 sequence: CASKVQGDYEQYF. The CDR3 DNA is TGTGCCAGCAAAGTCCAGGGGGACTACGAGCAGTACTTC.

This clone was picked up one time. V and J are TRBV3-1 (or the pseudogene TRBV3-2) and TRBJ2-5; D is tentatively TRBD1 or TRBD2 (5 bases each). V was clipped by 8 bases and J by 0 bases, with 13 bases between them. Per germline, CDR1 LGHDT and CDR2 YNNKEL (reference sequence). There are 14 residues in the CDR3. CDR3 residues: CASRDDWYQETQYF. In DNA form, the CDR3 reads TGTGCCAGCCGGGACGATTGGTACCAAGAGACCCAGTACTTC.